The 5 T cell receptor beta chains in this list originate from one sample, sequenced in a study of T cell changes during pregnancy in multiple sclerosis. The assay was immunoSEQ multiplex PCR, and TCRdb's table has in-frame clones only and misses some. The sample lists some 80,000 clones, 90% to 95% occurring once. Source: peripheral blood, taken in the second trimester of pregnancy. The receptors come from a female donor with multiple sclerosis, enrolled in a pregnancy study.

As DNA, the CDR3 is TGTGCCAGTAGGACAGATAGCAATCAGCCCCAGCATTTT. This encodes CASRTDSNQPQHF. V is TRBV19 and J is TRBJ1-5, with a tentative D call TRBD1 (5 bases). The CDR3 loop spans 13 amino acids. Trimming stripped 6 bases from V and 0 bases from J, with 6 bases between. Germline V lookup: CDR1 LNHDA, CDR2 SQIVND (reference sequence).

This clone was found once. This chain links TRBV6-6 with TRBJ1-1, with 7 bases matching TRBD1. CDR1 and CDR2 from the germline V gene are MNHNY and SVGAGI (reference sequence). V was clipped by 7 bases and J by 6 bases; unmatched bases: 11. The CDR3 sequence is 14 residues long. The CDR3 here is CASIEGAHGSEAFF. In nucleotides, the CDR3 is TGTGCCAGCATTGAGGGGGCGCATGGGTCTGAAGCTTTCTTT.

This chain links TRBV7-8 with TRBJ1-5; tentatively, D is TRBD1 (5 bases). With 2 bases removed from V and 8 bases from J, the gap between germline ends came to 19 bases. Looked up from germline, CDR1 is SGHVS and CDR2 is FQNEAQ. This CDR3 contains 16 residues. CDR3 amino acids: CASSLLVRQNLEPQHF. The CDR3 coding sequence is TGTGCCAGCAGCTTATTGGTCAGACAGAACCTTGAGCCCCAGCATTTT. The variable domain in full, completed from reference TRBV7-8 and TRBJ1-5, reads GAGVSQSPRYKVAKRGQDVALRCDPISGHVSLFWYQQALGQGPEFLTYFQNEAQLDKSGLPSDRFFAERPEGSVSTLKIQRTQQEDSAVYLCASSLLVRQNLEPQHFGDGTRLSIL.

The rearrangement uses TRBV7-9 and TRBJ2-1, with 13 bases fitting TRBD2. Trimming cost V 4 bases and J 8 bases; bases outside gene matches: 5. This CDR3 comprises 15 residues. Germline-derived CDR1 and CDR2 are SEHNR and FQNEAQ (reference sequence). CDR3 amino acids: CASSSGLAGVYEQFF. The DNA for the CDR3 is TGTGCCAGCAGCTCAGGACTAGCGGGAGTCTATGAGCAGTTCTTC.

Here the CDR3 reads CAIETGFNTEAFF. CDR3 DNA sequence: TGTGCCATTGAGACAGGCTTTAACACTGAAGCTTTCTTT. The gene calls are TRBV2 and TRBJ1-1; a weak D match, TRBD1 (6 bases). CDR3 size: 13 residues. Trimming removed 10 bases at V and 2 bases at J, with 14 bases between. Germline CDR1 SNHLY, CDR2 FYNNEI.